One sample yielded the 18 T cell receptor beta chains listed below, sequenced in a study of technical replicates of blood from several donors. The assay was immunoSEQ multiplex PCR, and TCRdb's table has in-frame clones only and misses some. In the table there are over 85,000 clones, 95% to 97% of which are singletons. Source material: T cells isolated from PBMCs. The receptors shown here come from a human donor in good health.

The chain couples TRBV7-9 to TRBJ2-7; D is perhaps TRBD1 (5 bases). Trimming stripped 2 bases from V and 5 bases from J, with 13 bases between. CDR1 is SEHNR, CDR2 FQNEAQ, per germline (reference sequence). The CDR3 length is 14 residues. For the CDR3, the DNA is TGTGCCAGCAGCTTATCAGGGCCCCGACACGAGCAGTACTTC. Its protein is CASSLSGPRHEQYF.

This chain uses TRBV25-1 with TRBJ2-3, with TRBD2 matching over 15 bases. The germline CDR1 and CDR2 sequences are MGHDK and SYGVNS. The CDR3 length is 17 residues. Losses at the gene ends were 3 bases for V and 5 bases for J; bases not matched to a gene: 6. CDR3 nucleotide sequence: TGTGCCAGCAGTGACTCCGGGACTAGCGGGAGGAAAGATACGCAGTATTTT. Translated, it gives CASSDSGTSGRKDTQYF.

This chain connects TRBV10-3 to TRBJ1-4; D not certain. The CDR3 length is 15 residues. V was shortened by 2 bases and J by 8 bases, with 15 bases between the two germline ends. Germline CDR1 and CDR2: ENHRY and SYGVKD. In DNA form, the CDR3 reads TGTGCCATCAGTGAGGCGGGTCGGGGAGGAGAAAAACTGTTTTTT. It specifies CAISEAGRGGEKLFF.

The chain is built from TRBV5-8 and TRBJ1-5, with TRBD1 identical over 7 bases. In germline, CDR1 is SGHTS, CDR2 YDEGEE. The V gene end was trimmed by 5 bases and the J gene end by 4 bases; junction bases not matched to a gene: 15. The CDR3 runs to 17 residues. Written as DNA, the CDR3 is TGTGCCAGCAGTTTCCCCCCCGGGACAGAGATTAATCAGCCCCAGCATTTT. Amino acid sequence: CASSFPPGTEINQPQHF. Supplemented by reference TRBV5-8 and TRBJ1-5, the full variable domain reads EAGVTQSPTHLIKTRGQQATLRCSPISGHTSVYWYQQALGLGLQFLLWYDEGEERNRGNFPPRFSGRQFPNYSSELNVNALELEDSALYLCASSFPPGTEINQPQHFGDGTRLSIL.

The rearrangement links TRBV7-2 to TRBJ2-7, with D possibly TRBD2 on 5 matching bases. Germline lookup yields CDR1 SGHTA and CDR2 FQGNSA. This CDR3 has 14 residues. The V gene lost 5 bases and the J gene lost 2 bases, with 13 bases spanning the gap. The CDR3 DNA reads as TGTGCCAGCAGCCCCCGCCGGGATGCCTACGAGCAGTACTTC. Amino acids: CASSPRRDAYEQYF. Filled out from reference TRBV7-2 and TRBJ2-7, the complete variable domain reads GAGVSQSPSNKVTEKGKDVELRCDPISGHTALYWYRQSLGQGLEFLIYFQGNSAPDKSGLPSDRFSAERTGGSVSTLTIQRTQQEDSAVYLCASSPRRDAYEQYFGPGTRLTVT.

The rearrangement joins TRBV7-7 to TRBJ1-1, with 9 bases lining up with TRBD1. The CDR3 runs to 16 residues. Losses at the gene ends were 2 bases for V and 0 bases for J; bases not matched to a gene: 4. CDR1 and CDR2 (germline): SSHAT, FNYEAQ (reference sequence). The CDR3 is CASSLKGDRVNTEAFF. The CDR3 DNA reads TGTGCCAGCAGCTTAAAGGGGGACAGGGTGAACACTGAAGCTTTCTTT.

The chain uses TRBV10-3 and TRBJ2-2; tentative D call: TRBD1 (6 bases). This CDR3 region has 12 residues. Germline values: CDR1 ENHRY, CDR2 SYGVKD. Trimming removed 5 bases at V and 5 bases at J, with 6 bases between. The CDR3 nucleotides read TGTGCCATCAGTACAGGGACCGGGGAGCTGTTTTTT. Translated, it gives CAISTGTGELFF.

V gene TRBV27 combines with J gene TRBJ2-1; possible D gene TRBD1, 5 bases. V lost 6 bases and J lost 2, with 17 bases in between. Germline CDR1 MNHEY, CDR2 SMNVEV (reference sequence). The CDR3 totals 16 residues. The DNA for the CDR3 is TGTGCCAGCAGCCCACTCCAGGGATTTACCTACAATGAGCAGTTCTTC. This gives the protein CASSPLQGFTYNEQFF.

The rearrangement uses TRBV6-1 and TRBJ2-7, with D possibly TRBD2 on 6 matching bases. The CDR3 is 13 amino acids. The germline CDR1 and CDR2 sequences are MNHNS and SASEGT. Trimming removed 8 bases from V and 3 bases from J, with 14 bases in between. CDR3 amino acids: CASAGTDLYEQYF. CDR3 in DNA: TGTGCCAGCGCCGGGACTGACCTCTACGAGCAGTACTTC.

The chain recombines TRBV27 with TRBJ2-3; TRBD2 agrees at 9 bases. Germline V lookup: CDR1 MNHEY, CDR2 SMNVEV (reference sequence). V lost 2 bases, J lost 4 bases, and 10 bases stayed unmatched. There are 17 residues in the CDR3. CDR3 amino acids: CASSLMASGTQSDTQYF. The CDR3 bases are TGTGCCAGCAGTTTAATGGCTAGCGGGACTCAGTCAGATACGCAGTATTTT.

This chain uses TRBV9 with TRBJ1-4; D is undetermined. From germline, CDR1 is SGDLS and CDR2 YYNGEE. Trimming removed 4 bases at V and 5 bases at J, with 15 bases between. This CDR3 comprises 15 residues. CDR3: CASSPGTAGNEKLFF. The CDR3 DNA follows: TGTGCCAGCAGCCCGGGAACCGCCGGGAATGAAAAACTGTTTTTT.

The rearrangement uses TRBV7-9 and TRBJ2-2; maybe TRBD2 (5 bases). The CDR3 spans 14 residues. Germline V CDR1 and CDR2: SEHNR, FQNEAQ (reference sequence). V was shortened by 1 base and J by 4 bases, with 7 bases between the two germline ends. The CDR3 is CASSLVLVTGELFF. CDR3 DNA: TGTGCCAGCAGCTTAGTACTAGTCACCGGGGAGCTGTTTTTT.

This clone appeared once. The chain combines TRBV7-2 with TRBJ2-1, with a weak D call TRBD2 (6 bases). Trimming took off 5 bases at V and 9 bases at J, with 20 bases between the two ends. CDR3 length equals 15 residues. Germline assignment: CDR1 SGHTA and CDR2 FQGNSA. DNA for the CDR3: TGTGCCAGCAGCGTTAGTCTCGGGAGCCCGGGTGAGCAGTTCTTC. It specifies CASSVSLGSPGEQFF.

This clone has a handful of counts. V usage is TRBV19 and J usage is TRBJ2-7; 7 nucleotides agree with TRBD1. V trimming: 4 bases; J trimming: 3 bases; junction bases outside the gene matches: 3. This CDR3 is built from 13 residues. Germline loops: CDR1 LNHDA, CDR2 SQIVND (reference sequence). The CDR3 DNA sequence: TGTGCCAGTAGTAAGGGACAGTACTACGAGCAGTACTTC. It is translated as CASSKGQYYEQYF.

The V and J genes are TRBV5-4 and TRBJ2-7; D call uncertain. Germline assignment: CDR1 SGHNT and CDR2 YYREEE (reference sequence). V lost 3 bases, J lost 2 bases, and 3 bases lay in between. There are 11 residues in the CDR3. CDR3 loop: CASSSTYEQYF. The CDR3 nucleotides are TGTGCCAGCAGCTCCACCTACGAGCAGTACTTC. The whole variable domain, remainder taken from reference TRBV5-4 and TRBJ2-7, is ETGVTQSPTHLIKTRGQQVTLRCSSQSGHNTVSWYQQALGQGPQFIFQYYREEENGRGNFPPRFSGLQFPNYSSELNVNALELDDSALYLCASSSTYEQYFGPGTRLTVT.

This clone occurred once. The rearrangement joins TRBV27 to TRBJ2-7, with D perhaps TRBD1 (6 bases). CDR1 and CDR2 from the germline V gene are MNHEY and SMNVEV (reference sequence). Trimming took off 2 bases at V and 3 bases at J, with 14 bases between the two ends. This CDR3 comprises 15 residues. CDR3 sequence reads: CASSLQGLRYYEQYF. The CDR3 nucleotides are TGTGCCAGCAGTTTACAGGGGTTAAGATACTACGAGCAGTACTTC.

This chain joins TRBV28 and TRBJ1-3; 7 bases align to TRBD1. This CDR3 comprises 18 residues. Germline V gives CDR1 MDHEN, CDR2 SYDVKM. Unmatched junction bases numbered 17, after V lost 5 bases and J lost 4 bases. The CDR3 here is CASSPSTQLTGTGNTIYF. The CDR3 nucleotides are TGTGCCAGCAGTCCATCGACTCAACTGACAGGGACGGGAAACACCATATATTTT.

This clone was seen a few times. This rearrangement joins TRBV6-1 to TRBJ1-2; D may be TRBD1 (5 bases). This CDR3 region has 13 residues. The germline V and J ends were trimmed by 1 base and 8 bases, with 11 bases remaining between them. In germline, CDR1 is MNHNS, CDR2 SASEGT. In DNA, the CDR3 is TGTGCCAGCAGTGAAGAGGGGACTCGCGGCTACACCTTC. It codes for CASSEEGTRGYTF.